This T cell receptor (beta chain) was captured in a study of T cell changes during pregnancy in multiple sclerosis. Sequenced by immunoSEQ multiplex PCR; TCRdb stores in-frame clones only, minus some. The sample lists about 41,000 clones, about nine tenths occurring once. The sample was CD4+ T cells from peripheral blood mononuclear cells, taken in the first trimester of pregnancy. The receptor's source is a female donor with multiple sclerosis, enrolled in a pregnancy study.

The CDR3 sequence is CASSGPGWETQYF. The CDR3 DNA follows: TGTGCCAGCAGCGGCCCTGGTTGGGAGACCCAGTACTTC. V usage is TRBV5-4 and J usage is TRBJ2-5; D gene ambiguous. The CDR3 is 13 residues long. V lost 4 bases and J 5 bases, leaving 12 bases between the germline ends. Germline loops: CDR1 SGHNT, CDR2 YYREEE (reference sequence).